The clone carrying this TCR beta chain came up a few times. Profiling of TCR beta VDJ combinations and CDR3 sequences used genomic DNA as template. One entry per CDR3 protein results from TCRdb running MiXCR on the reads. The sample contains 200,000 to 250,000 distinct CDR3 sequences, 34% of which appear only once. These data originate in a study of CD8+CD57+ T cells in acquired aplastic anemia. About the research overall: Sorted CD4+ and CD8+ cells gave a mean 3.2 ug DNA, range about 0.2 to 27.4 ug.

CDR1 is LNHDA, CDR2 SQIVND, per germline (reference sequence). This CDR3 comprises 14 residues. The trim removed 7 bases at V and 1 base at J, leaving 5 bases unmatched. This TCR derives from a human donor in good health, serving as a control. The chain employs TRBV19 and TRBJ1-1, with 8 bases that match TRBD1. Sequenced: sorted CD4+, CD8+, or CD8+CD57+ T cells (not recorded which) from PBMCs. Written as DNA, the CDR3 is TGTGCCAGTAAAGACAGGGGATGGAACACTGAAGCTTTCTTT. It codes for CASKDRGWNTEAFF.